The entry that follows covers one T cell receptor beta chain sequence. There is no known antigen for this receptor. Base qualities were left out, and no much larger clone turns up one base away. TCRB CDR3 regions were amplified from 2 ug genomic DNA, or all available DNA if less, using the immunoSEQ assay. The multiplex PCR employed 60 forward primers targeting TCR V beta segments and 13 reverse primers targeting J beta segments. To estimate the number of reads per starting template, synthetic control templates were added to each sample at limiting dilution. Sequencing produced 87 bp reads on the Illumina HiSeq System. On the study's bioinformatics: To remove PCR and sequencing errors, closely related sequences were merged with a nearest neighbor algorithm. The study used only tumor samples in which more than 100 unique TCRs were identified. To estimate TIL fraction, the T cell count derived from reads and spike-in coverage was divided by the number of input cells, assuming 6.4 pg DNA per diploid cell. TCR overlap was defined as the percentage of unique tumor TCR beta sequences that were also present in the same patient's peripheral blood. TCRdb's version of the immuneACCESS table is confined to in-frame rearrangements and falls short of the full clone set. An unresolved V gene accounts for under half of the shortfall where checked; the remainder is of unknown origin. The V and J calls and clone size are taken from that table; D and trimming were inferred from the DNA. The sample table contains roughly 550 clones; only one count was recorded for 65% to 90% of them. 10% of the sample is taken by the ten largest.

Trimming accounts for 5 bases at V and 1 base at J, while the number of junction bases matched to no gene is 2. CDR1 GTSNPN and CDR2 SVGIG are derived from the germline V gene (reference sequence). CDR3 length: 13 amino acids, cysteine to phenylalanine. The only DNA kept is the CDR3, 39 bases in frame from the first base. Patients were selected for having adequate residual fresh-frozen tumor tissue and more than two years of available survival data. None of the glioblastoma patients carried an isocitrate dehydrogenase mutation, although molecular status otherwise varied. Before DNA isolation, tumor specimens were washed free of blood, necrotic areas were removed, and over 20% tumor content was confirmed by H&E staining. The Qiagen DNeasy Blood extraction Kit was used for extraction of genomic DNA. The source of the sample is a study of glioma-infiltrating T cells after dendritic cell vaccination (dated by TCRdb to between 2015 and 2016). Regarding the study in general: The cohort comprised around 15 glioblastoma patients from Phase I and II dendritic cell vaccination trials, 9 newly diagnosed and 6 with recurrent disease. The vaccine was prepared from monocyte-derived dendritic cells that were cultured for 6 to 7 days with IL-4 and GM-CSF and then pulsed overnight with autologous tumor lysate. Autologous tumor lysate-pulsed dendritic cell vaccination was administered to the patients between the early 2000s and the early 2010s. Each patient got three intradermal injections of the dendritic cell vaccine, spaced at biweekly intervals, in the arm below the axilla. TCR sequencing metrics, including TIL content and tumor-blood repertoire overlap, were correlated with survival after dendritic cell vaccination. Pretreatment tumor samples were taken from residual fresh-frozen tissue of the same resection used to make the autologous tumor lysate vaccine. In glioblastoma patients vaccinated with dendritic cells, deep sequencing of TCR beta CDR3 regions served to measure the amount of tumor-infiltrating lymphocytes and to compare repertoires between tumor and blood. General findings and caveats noted by the study authors: No direct relationship between TCR clonality and survival was found, suggesting a diverse polyclonal response may matter. The three-group TCR overlap response model was described as speculative and requiring prospective validation. Longer time to progression and overall survival after dendritic cell vaccination were predicted by higher estimated pretreatment TIL content. The cohort was small and heterogeneous, only a few patients had full blood and tumor sets, and even fewer had initial-recurrent tumor pairs.

This specimen consisted of tumor tissue, obtained before dendritic cell vaccination. The receptor chain draws on TRBV30 and TRBJ1-1, with 9 middle bases fitting TRBD1. The receptor was isolated from a human donor with glioblastoma. The nucleotides read TGTGCCTGGGGACAGGGGACGAACACTGAAGCTTTCTTT. This translates into CAWGQGTNTEAFF.